This T cell receptor beta chain was sequenced for a study of PD-L1 blockade in urothelial cancer. Study-level background: Patients' histories included 0 to 3 prior chemotherapy regimens.

Regarding the study as a whole: Patients with durable benefit had greater blood expansion of tumor-associated TCR clones 3 weeks into treatment.

On this clone itself: The antigen remains undetermined.

The CDR3 sequence is 14 residues long. Per the germline V gene, CDR1 is SQVTM and CDR2 is ANQGSEA. Trimming pared 1 base from V and 1 base from J, leaving 10 bases between. Sample time point: pretreatment peripheral blood. The method was immunoSEQ multiplex PCR; TCRdb's version includes in-frame clones alone and lacks a portion of them. The sample includes tens of thousands of clones, 85% of them seen just once. This specimen was PBMCs, taken around atezolizumab (anti-PD-L1) treatment. The chain combines TRBV29-1 with TRBJ1-1; D gene unclear. This receptor was identified in a man in his sixties or seventies with urothelial cancer. The CDR3 DNA sequence: TGCAGCGTTGAAGTAGTAGCGGGGAACACTGAAGCTTTCTTT. Its protein product is CSVEVVAGNTEAFF.